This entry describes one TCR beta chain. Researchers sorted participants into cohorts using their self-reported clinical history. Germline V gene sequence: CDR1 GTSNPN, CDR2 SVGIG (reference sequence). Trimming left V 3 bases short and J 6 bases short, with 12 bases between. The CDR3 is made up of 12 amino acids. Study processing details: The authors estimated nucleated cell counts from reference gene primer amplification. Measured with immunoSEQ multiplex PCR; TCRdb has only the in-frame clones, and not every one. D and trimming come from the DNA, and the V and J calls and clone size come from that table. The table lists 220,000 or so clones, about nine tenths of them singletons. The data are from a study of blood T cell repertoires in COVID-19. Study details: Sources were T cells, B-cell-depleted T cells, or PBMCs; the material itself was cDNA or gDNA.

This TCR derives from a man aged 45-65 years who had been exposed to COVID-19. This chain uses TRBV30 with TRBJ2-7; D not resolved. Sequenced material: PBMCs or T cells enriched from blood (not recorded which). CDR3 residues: CAWSSVVSEQYF. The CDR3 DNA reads TGTGCCTGGAGCTCGGTTGTATCCGAGCAGTACTTC.